This record looks at one T cell receptor beta chain sequence and its context. The antigen remains unidentified. These data come from a study of T cell responses to AZD1222 COVID-19 vaccine. Generated by immunoSEQ multiplex PCR, the TCRdb table keeps only in-frame clones and is missing some. The sample records about 120,000 clones, just over 85% being singletons. Overall study results and limits: Nearly half of spike-specific TCRs reportedly target unmutated variant regions. A rise in Spike-specific TCR breadth and depth followed two AZD1222 doses.

The length of the CDR3 is 15 residues. CDR1 is LGHNA, CDR2 YSLEER, per germline. V dropped 5 bases and J dropped 2 bases, with 13 bases sitting between them. This sequence joins TRBV4-3 and TRBJ2-1; D might be TRBD1 (5 bases). The specimen was peripheral blood, collected on day 0 of AZD1222 vaccination. The clonotype comes from an adult in good health. CDR3 loop: CASSRQLTTYNEQFF. The CDR3 nucleotides are TGCGCCAGCAGCAGACAGCTTACGACCTACAATGAGCAGTTCTTC.